A selection of T cell receptor beta chains follows, all from one sample in a study of shared clonotypes between healthy human individuals. The method was immunoSEQ multiplex PCR; TCRdb's version includes in-frame clones alone and lacks a portion of them. Of millions of clones listed, approximately 94% are singletons. Specimen: naive CD8+ T cells sorted from blood. The receptor set was obtained from a man between 18 and 29 years old in good health. The CDR3 runs from the conserved cysteine through the conserved F or W. A D gene is named only where the DNA matches it firmly. Clone size is given for some rows only: seen once, a few or many times, or a class if the clone is expanded.

clone_size: -
v_call: TRBV13
j_call: TRBJ2-5
d_call: TRBD1
cdr3_aa: CASSSMTGAGETQYF
cdr3_nt: TGTGCCAGCAGCTCAATGACAGGGGCGGGAGAGACCCAGTACTTC

clone_size: -
v_call: TRBV5-4
j_call: TRBJ1-2
d_call: -
cdr3_aa: CASSTGGPYGYTF
cdr3_nt: TGTGCCAGCAGCACCGGAGGACCCTATGGCTACACCTTC

clone_size: -
v_call: TRBV30
j_call: TRBJ2-2
d_call: -
cdr3_aa: CAWGAGTGELFF
cdr3_nt: TGTGCCTGGGGGGCGGGAACCGGGGAGCTGTTTTTT

clone_size: -
v_call: TRBV7-9
j_call: TRBJ1-1
d_call: -
cdr3_aa: CASSLVLQLNTEAFF
cdr3_nt: TGTGCCAGCAGCTTAGTTCTCCAGCTGAACACTGAAGCTTTCTTT

clone_size: -
v_call: TRBV5-6
j_call: TRBJ1-1
d_call: -
cdr3_aa: CASSSQNLNTEAFF
cdr3_nt: TGTGCCAGCAGCTCCCAGAACTTGAACACTGAAGCTTTCTTT

clone_size: -
v_call: TRBV27
j_call: TRBJ2-7
d_call: -
cdr3_aa: CASSLWSGHEQYF
cdr3_nt: TGTGCCAGCAGTTTATGGAGTGGCCACGAGCAGTACTTC

clone_size: -
v_call: TRBV27
j_call: TRBJ2-4
d_call: -
cdr3_aa: CASSLSRYPENIQYF
cdr3_nt: TGTGCCAGCAGTTTATCGAGGTATCCCGAAAACATTCAGTACTTC

clone_size: -
v_call: TRBV28
j_call: TRBJ1-2
d_call: TRBD1
cdr3_aa: CASSWTGLSYGYTF
cdr3_nt: TGTGCCAGCAGTTGGACAGGGCTTAGCTATGGCTACACCTTC

clone_size: -
v_call: TRBV6-7
j_call: TRBJ2-7
d_call: -
cdr3_aa: CASSFREHPIYEQYF
cdr3_nt: TGTGCCAGCAGTTTCCGGGAGCATCCCATCTACGAGCAGTACTTC

clone_size: -
v_call: TRBV9
j_call: TRBJ1-1
d_call: -
cdr3_aa: CASSVGALNTEAFF
cdr3_nt: TGTGCCAGCAGCGTAGGGGCATTGAACACTGAAGCTTTCTTT

clone_size: once
v_call: TRBV11-2
j_call: TRBJ1-1
d_call: -
cdr3_aa: CASSLYEFANTEAFF
cdr3_nt: TGTGCCAGCAGCTTGTATGAGTTTGCGAACACTGAAGCTTTCTTT

clone_size: -
v_call: TRBV6-5
j_call: TRBJ2-5
d_call: TRBD1
cdr3_aa: CASTEGGAEETQYF
cdr3_nt: TGTGCCAGCACAGAAGGGGGCGCAGAAGAGACCCAGTACTTC

clone_size: -
v_call: TRBV27
j_call: TRBJ2-3
d_call: -
cdr3_aa: CASNEGLADTQYF
cdr3_nt: TGTGCCAGCAATGAGGGGCTGGCAGATACGCAGTATTTT

clone_size: -
v_call: TRBV11-2
j_call: TRBJ2-2
d_call: -
cdr3_aa: CASSLQGRFLRTGELFF
cdr3_nt: TGTGCCAGCAGCTTGCAGGGGAGGTTTTTAAGGACCGGGGAGCTGTTTTTT

clone_size: -
v_call: TRBV15
j_call: TRBJ1-5
d_call: -
cdr3_aa: CATSRVREVNQPQHF
cdr3_nt: TGTGCCACCAGCAGAGTCAGGGAAGTCAATCAGCCCCAGCATTTT

clone_size: -
v_call: TRBV11-2
j_call: TRBJ1-2
d_call: -
cdr3_aa: CASSSPGDVYGYTF
cdr3_nt: TGTGCCAGCAGCTCCCCAGGGGACGTTTATGGCTACACCTTC

clone_size: -
v_call: TRBV10-3
j_call: TRBJ2-3
d_call: TRBD2
cdr3_aa: CAISNRLAGDADTQYF
cdr3_nt: TGTGCCATCAGTAACCGACTAGCGGGGGACGCAGATACGCAGTATTTT

clone_size: -
v_call: TRBV11-2
j_call: TRBJ1-1
d_call: -
cdr3_aa: CASSTKMNTEAFF
cdr3_nt: TGTGCCAGCAGCACGAAAATGAACACTGAAGCTTTCTTT

clone_size: -
v_call: TRBV19
j_call: TRBJ2-2
d_call: -
cdr3_aa: CASSIITSGSRTGELFF
cdr3_nt: TGTGCCAGTAGTATAATCACCTCGGGTTCCCGCACCGGGGAGCTGTTTTTT

clone_size: -
v_call: TRBV6-1
j_call: TRBJ1-5
d_call: -
cdr3_aa: CASSELYSNQPQHF
cdr3_nt: TGTGCCAGCAGTGAATTATATAGCAATCAGCCCCAGCATTTT

clone_size: -
v_call: TRBV21-1
j_call: TRBJ1-5
d_call: -
cdr3_aa: CASSIGYSNQPQHF
cdr3_nt: TGTGCCAGCAGCATAGGATATAGCAATCAGCCCCAGCATTTT

clone_size: -
v_call: TRBV10-2
j_call: TRBJ2-7
d_call: TRBD2
cdr3_aa: CASSEGTGGTTEQYF
cdr3_nt: TGCGCCAGCAGTGAGGGCACGGGGGGGACGACTGAGCAGTACTTC

clone_size: -
v_call: TRBV7-9
j_call: TRBJ1-1
d_call: -
cdr3_aa: CASSLALMDTEAFF
cdr3_nt: TGTGCCAGCAGCTTAGCACTCATGGACACTGAAGCTTTCTTT

clone_size: -
v_call: TRBV27
j_call: TRBJ1-5
d_call: -
cdr3_aa: CASSARDPGTPQHF
cdr3_nt: TGTGCCAGCAGTGCCAGGGACCCGGGCACGCCCCAGCATTTT

clone_size: -
v_call: TRBV7-3
j_call: TRBJ2-7
d_call: TRBD2
cdr3_aa: CASSVLAGKAYEQYF
cdr3_nt: TGTGCCAGCAGCGTACTAGCGGGGAAAGCCTACGAGCAGTACTTC

clone_size: once
v_call: TRBV9
j_call: TRBJ1-1
d_call: -
cdr3_aa: CASSVASSPNTEAFF
cdr3_nt: TGTGCCAGCAGCGTAGCATCGAGCCCGAACACTGAAGCTTTCTTT

clone_size: -
v_call: TRBV30
j_call: TRBJ1-2
d_call: -
cdr3_aa: CAWSVQGGIGYTF
cdr3_nt: TGTGCCTGGAGTGTACAAGGGGGGATTGGCTACACCTTC

clone_size: -
v_call: TRBV29-1
j_call: TRBJ1-1
d_call: -
cdr3_aa: CSVEGGPNTEAFF
cdr3_nt: TGCAGCGTTGAGGGGGGCCCGAACACTGAAGCTTTCTTT

clone_size: -
v_call: TRBV10-2
j_call: TRBJ2-1
d_call: TRBD2
cdr3_aa: CASRQFSGPPYNEQFF
cdr3_nt: TGCGCCAGCCGCCAGTTTAGCGGGCCGCCCTACAATGAGCAGTTCTTC

clone_size: -
v_call: TRBV10-3
j_call: TRBJ2-7
d_call: -
cdr3_aa: CAISESHDSQLEQYF
cdr3_nt: TGTGCCATCAGTGAGTCTCATGACAGCCAACTTGAGCAGTACTTC

clone_size: -
v_call: TRBV4-1
j_call: TRBJ2-2
d_call: -
cdr3_aa: CASSHGLEGGGELFF
cdr3_nt: TGCGCCAGCAGCCACGGACTAGAGGGGGGCGGGGAGCTGTTTTTT